These 10 T cell receptor beta chains were all obtained from the same sample, sequenced in a study of response to subunit inactivated influenza vaccine. TCRdb re-analysed the RT-PCR reads in MiXCR, keeping a single row per CDR3 protein. The sample includes about 500,000 distinct CDR3 sequences, approximately 16% of them seen just once. The sample here was CD4+ T cells sorted from PBMCs, taken approximately 25 months after vaccination. All receptors come from a man between 50 and 69 years old who received an inactivated influenza vaccine.

This clonotype has more than one count but fewer than ten. This chain joins TRBV20-1 and TRBJ2-3; 14 bases align to TRBD2. This CDR3 region has 15 residues. From germline, CDR1 is DFQATT and CDR2 SNEGSKA (reference sequence). Germline trimming cut 3 bases from V and 5 bases from J; bases unmatched to any gene: 4. This chain's CDR3 is CSASVTSGREDTQYF. As DNA, the CDR3 is TGCAGTGCTAGTGTGACTAGCGGGAGGGAAGATACGCAGTATTTT.

In this sample, this clonotype turned up a few times. The chain is built from TRBV5-1 and TRBJ2-1; D is ambiguous. V dropped 0 bases and J dropped 5 bases, with 12 bases sitting between them. The length of the CDR3 is 15 residues. CDR1 and CDR2 from the germline V gene are SGHRS and YFSETQ. CDR3 amino acids: CASSLAALTDNEQFF. In DNA form, the CDR3 reads TGCGCCAGCAGCTTGGCTGCTTTAACTGACAATGAGCAGTTCTTC.

This clonotype was observed a handful of times. The chain has TRBV7-2 and TRBJ2-5; the match to TRBD1 covers 10 bases. J gave up 4 bases and V 4 bases, and 9 bases lay outside the gene matches. The CDR3 spans 16 residues. Germline CDR1 and CDR2: SGHTA and FQGNSA. The CDR3 spells CASSSTGGLLLETQYF. The CDR3, as DNA: TGTGCCAGCAGCTCGACAGGGGGCCTTCTTCTAGAGACCCAGTACTTC. The full variable domain, with the rest looked up from reference TRBV7-2 and TRBJ2-5, is GAGVSQSPSNKVTEKGKDVELRCDPISGHTALYWYRQSLGQGLEFLIYFQGNSAPDKSGLPSDRFSAERTGGSVSTLTIQRTQQEDSAVYLCASSSTGGLLLETQYFGPGTRLLVL.

The gene calls are TRBV4-3 and TRBJ2-1; the match to TRBD2 covers 15 bases. Germline CDR1 LGHNA, CDR2 YSLEER. The CDR3 has 18 residues. Trimming took 5 bases from V and 10 from J; bases not matched to a gene: 15. CDR3 bases: TGCGCCAGCAGCAGTCATACCCGGACTAGCGGGGGGGCCGGGGAGCAGTTCTTC. It encodes CASSSHTRTSGGAGEQFF.

This clonotype has just a few counts. This rearrangement joins TRBV7-9 to TRBJ2-7; the match to TRBD2 covers 8 bases. This CDR3 comprises 16 residues. With V trimmed by 5 bases and J by 5 bases, 14 bases remained unmatched. CDR1 SEHNR and CDR2 FQNEAQ come from the germline V gene (reference sequence). The CDR3 DNA follows: TGTGCCAGCAGCCCGATAAGCCCCGGGACTAGGCACGAGCAGTACTTC. This codes for CASSPISPGTRHEQYF.

The genes are TRBV9 and TRBJ2-3; D possibly corresponds to TRBD1 (5 bases). The length of the CDR3 is 18 residues. V shed 0 bases and J shed 3 bases, with 20 bases lying between them. CDR1 and CDR2 (germline): SGDLS, YYNGEE. The CDR3 is CASSVVNRAQKGTDTQYF. The CDR3 nucleotides read TGTGCCAGCAGCGTAGTTAACCGGGCTCAAAAGGGGACAGATACGCAGTATTTT.

This clonotype was observed many times. V and J are TRBV12-3 or TRBV12-4 and TRBJ2-2; D ambiguous. This CDR3 is built from 14 residues. Between the trimmed V and J ends, which lost 6 bases and 0 bases, there was a span of 8 bases. The chain's CDR3 is CASRFYPNTGELFF. CDR3 nucleotide sequence: TGTGCCAGCAGATTCTATCCGAACACCGGGGAGCTGTTTTTT.

This chain links TRBV7-2 with TRBJ2-4; no clear D gene. The V gene's germline CDR1 is SGHTA and CDR2 FQGNSA. This CDR3 is built from 13 residues. V was clipped by 6 bases and J by 7 bases, with 13 bases between them. The CDR3 coding sequence is TGTGCCAGCAGTCAGATGGTTGGGAACATTCAGTACTTC. Translating it yields CASSQMVGNIQYF.

This clonotype was picked up many times. The rearrangement joins TRBV27 to TRBJ1-5; the D is unclear. This CDR3 is built from 17 residues. V was cut by 4 bases and J by 5 bases, with 21 bases left in between. The germline gives CDR1 MNHEY, CDR2 SMNVEV (reference sequence). Here the CDR3 DNA reads TGTGCCAGCAGTTCGGAACGACTCCTCGGAGAACATCAGCCCCAGCATTTT. This translates into CASSSERLLGEHQPQHF.

This clonotype was seen a handful of times. The rearrangement uses TRBV29-1 and TRBJ2-7, with D perhaps TRBD1 (5 bases). Germline V gives CDR1 SQVTM, CDR2 ANQGSEA. The germline V and J ends were trimmed by 7 bases and 2 bases, with 9 bases remaining between them. The CDR3 runs to 11 residues. The CDR3 DNA follows: TGCAGCGCCGGACACACCTACGAGCAGTACTTC. Protein product: CSAGHTYEQYF.